These 4 T cell receptor beta chains came from one sample sequenced in a study of technical replicates of blood from several donors. Clones were sequenced by immunoSEQ multiplex PCR, and TCRdb holds only the in-frame ones, with some missing. The profile shows around 76,000 clones, 95% to 97% of them singletons. The sequenced sample consisted of T cells isolated from PBMCs. The receptor set was obtained from a human donor in good health.

V usage is TRBV4-1 and J usage is TRBJ1-5, with D uncertain. This CDR3 is built from 16 residues. Deletions cut 0 bases from V and 3 bases from J, with 12 bases between. Per the germline V gene, CDR1 is MGHRA and CDR2 is YSYEKL. The DNA of the CDR3 is TGCGCCAGCAGCCAAGAGGTGCCAGGCAACAATCAGCCCCAGCATTTT. Its protein product is CASSQEVPGNNQPQHF.

The J gene is TRBJ1-2, the V gene TRBV27, with 7 positions matching TRBD1. Losses at the gene ends were 0 bases for V and 8 bases for J; bases not matched to a gene: 15. Germline V lookup: CDR1 MNHEY, CDR2 SMNVEV (reference sequence). The CDR3 sequence is 17 residues long. DNA for the CDR3: TGTGCCAGCAGTTTATCCCGGGCAGGGGGATTATCTGGGGGCTACACCTTC. This sequence encodes CASSLSRAGGLSGGYTF.

The V call is TRBV9, the J call TRBJ2-7; 8 bases align to TRBD2. Germline CDR1 and CDR2: SGDLS and YYNGEE. The V segment lost 3 bases and the J segment 7 bases; nucleotides outside the gene matches: 12. The CDR3 totals 15 residues. The CDR3: CASSAGGAWSREQYF. Here the CDR3 DNA reads TGTGCCAGCAGCGCGGGAGGGGCATGGAGTAGAGAGCAGTACTTC. Looking up the rest from reference TRBV9 and TRBJ2-7 gives the full variable domain: DSGVTQTPKHLITATGQRVTLRCSPRSGDLSVYWYQQSLDQGLQFLIQYYNGEERAKGNILERFSAQQFPDLHSELNLSSLELGDSALYFCASSAGGAWSREQYFGPGTRLTVT.

This sequence joins TRBV28 and TRBJ2-2; TRBD1 matches at 7 bases. The CDR3 consists of 14 residues. The germline gives CDR1 MDHEN, CDR2 SYDVKM. After removal of 5 bases from V and 4 bases from J, the junction contained 4 bases not matched to a gene. The CDR3 region has the DNA TGTGCCAGCAGTCGACAGGGCGGCACCGGGGAGCTGTTTTTT. This codes for CASSRQGGTGELFF.